What follows describes a single T cell receptor beta chain. The antigen remains unidentified. The assay was immunoSEQ multiplex PCR, and TCRdb's table has in-frame clones only and misses some. Of around 120,000 clones in the sample, around 89% were seen once. This entry belongs to a study of T cell responses to AZD1222 COVID-19 vaccine. General study results and limits: The span of vaccine-associated CD4 TCRs extended across spike, with dominance at 160-218 and 743-854. Donors skewed white British and female; clonal diversity was possibly underestimated. Reports say nearly half of spike-specific TCRs go after unmutated variant regions.

Germline V CDR1 and CDR2: MGHDK, SYGVNS. V was trimmed by 3 bases and J by 1 base, leaving 4 bases between them. The CDR3 contains 12 residues. This sequence joins TRBV25-1 and TRBJ2-7; D remains unclear. The sequenced sample was peripheral blood, obtained on day 0 of AZD1222 vaccination. The sequence was collected from an adult in good health. The CDR3 is CASSDTSYEQYF. In DNA form, the CDR3 reads TGTGCCAGCAGTGACACTTCCTACGAGCAGTACTTC.